Here is one T cell receptor beta chain with its context. What it binds is not known. Profiling relied on immunoSEQ multiplex PCR, and the TCRdb table lists in-frame clones only, not all of them. This table has 30,000 to 40,000 clones, 80% to 90% appearing once. Between the trimmed V and J ends, which lost 4 bases and 8 bases, there was a span of 12 bases. The CDR3 runs to 12 residues. Germline CDR1 SGHNT, CDR2 YYREEE (reference sequence). The data were taken from a study of CD8 T cells in acute hepatitis C reinfection. Points from the study as a whole: TRBV04 and TRBV06 were preferentially used in all groups, not explained by naive pool overrepresentation.

The time point denotes: naive CD8 control sorted from an acute-time-point sample. Sequencing input: naive CD8+ T cells from PBMCs. V is TRBV5-4 and J is TRBJ1-1, with D maybe TRBD1 (5 bases). This sequence originates from a woman younger than 35 who spontaneously cleared hepatitis C infection. The CDR3 DNA reads TGTGCCAGCAGCCCCGGCGGGGGGGAAGCTTTCTTT. It encodes CASSPGGGEAFF.